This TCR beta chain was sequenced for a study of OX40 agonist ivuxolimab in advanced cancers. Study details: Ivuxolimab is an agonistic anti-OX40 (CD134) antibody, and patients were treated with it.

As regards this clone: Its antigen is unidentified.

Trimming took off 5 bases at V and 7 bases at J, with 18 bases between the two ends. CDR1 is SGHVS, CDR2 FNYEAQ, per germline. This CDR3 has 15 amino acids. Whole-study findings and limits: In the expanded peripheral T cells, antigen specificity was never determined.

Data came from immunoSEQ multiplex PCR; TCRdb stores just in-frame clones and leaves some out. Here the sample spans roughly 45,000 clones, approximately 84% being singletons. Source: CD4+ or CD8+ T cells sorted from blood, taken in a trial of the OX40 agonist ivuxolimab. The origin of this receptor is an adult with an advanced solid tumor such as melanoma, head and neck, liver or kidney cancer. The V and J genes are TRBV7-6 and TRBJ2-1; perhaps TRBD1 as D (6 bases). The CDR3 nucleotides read TGTGCCAGCAGCCAGACAGGCTTCAAGGGGAATGAGCAGTTCTTC. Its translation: CASSQTGFKGNEQFF. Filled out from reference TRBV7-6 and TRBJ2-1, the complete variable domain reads GAGVSQSPRYKVTKRGQDVALRCDPISGHVSLYWYRQALGQGPEFLTYFNYEAQQDKSGLPNDRFSAERPEGSISTLTIQRTEQRDSAMYRCASSQTGFKGNEQFFGPGTRLTVL.